The 10 T cell receptor beta chains presented below share a single source sample, sequenced in a study of OX40 agonist ivuxolimab in advanced cancers. The protocol was immunoSEQ multiplex PCR, while the TCRdb copy is restricted to in-frame clones and leaves out a portion. The table has about 100,000 clones, approximately 94% seen once. The sample here was CD4+ or CD8+ T cells sorted from blood, taken in a trial of the OX40 agonist ivuxolimab. The receptors stem from an adult with an advanced solid tumor such as melanoma, head and neck, liver or kidney cancer.

This chain links TRBV4-3 with TRBJ1-2, with D hard to call. CDR1 is LGHNA and CDR2 is YSLEER in the germline V gene. This CDR3 contains 14 residues. The germline V and J ends were trimmed by 0 bases and 4 bases, with 9 bases remaining between them. The CDR3 is CASSQETGSYGYTF. The CDR3 nucleotides read TGCGCCAGCAGCCAAGAGACGGGGTCCTATGGCTACACCTTC.

The chain has TRBV27 and TRBJ1-2, with D tentatively TRBD1 (5 bases). Germline CDR1 reads MNHEY; CDR2 reads SMNVEV (reference sequence). Trimming removed 5 bases at V and 5 bases at J, with 21 bases between. CDR3 size: 16 residues. The DNA of the CDR3 is TGTGCCAGCAGTCCGGATCTTTGGGAGGGGAGGTATGGCTACACCTTC. Translation gives CASSPDLWEGRYGYTF.

The rearrangement uses TRBV9 and TRBJ2-3; D unresolved. CDR1 is SGDLS and CDR2 is YYNGEE in the germline V gene. Trimming stripped 0 bases from V and 4 bases from J, with 12 bases between. There are 15 residues in the CDR3. The DNA of the CDR3 is TGTGCCAGCAGCGTAGGAGCCGCGCTCTCAGATACGCAGTATTTT. This translates into CASSVGAALSDTQYF.

CDR3 amino acids: CASSFGRDRRRDGNTGELFF. Written as DNA, the CDR3 is TGTGCCAGCAGCTTTGGTCGGGACAGGAGGCGAGACGGGAACACCGGGGAGCTGTTTTTT. The chain employs TRBV7-3 and TRBJ2-2; 8 bases are a match to TRBD1. V was pared by 3 bases and J by 1 base, with 16 bases of the junction left unmatched. Per the germline V gene, CDR1 is SGHTA and CDR2 is FQGTGA. This CDR3 contains 20 residues.

A word on this clone: The junction does not match germline at one end; this may be a read error. This CDR3 reads CASGLGDSNQPQHF. The CDR3 DNA sequence: TGTGCTAGTGGATTGGGGGATAGCAATCAGCCCCAGCATTTT. The chain links TRBV12-5 to TRBJ1-5; the D gene is possibly TRBD1 (5 bases). Germline CDR1 LGHNT, CDR2 FRNRAP. The CDR3 has 14 amino acids.

The CDR3 sequence is CASSRLGSGGTGELFF. In nucleotides, the CDR3 is TGCGCCAGCAGCAGGCTGGGGAGCGGGGGAACCGGGGAGCTGTTTTTT. The chain is built from TRBV5-1 and TRBJ2-2; 8 bases match TRBD2. The CDR3 contains 16 residues. Germline CDR1 reads SGHRS; CDR2 reads YFSETQ. Trimming cost V 4 bases and J 5 bases; bases outside gene matches: 10.

This chain connects TRBV4-1 to TRBJ2-1; D unresolved. The CDR3 extends over 12 amino acids. CDR1 is MGHRA and CDR2 is YSYEKL in the germline V gene. Deletions cut 2 bases from V and 4 bases from J, with 3 bases between. CDR3 nucleotides: TGCGCCAGCAGCCAATCGTACAATGAGCAGTTCTTC. Encoded protein: CASSQSYNEQFF.

V is TRBV10-3 and J is TRBJ1-3; TRBD1 agrees at 12 bases. CDR3 size: 18 residues. V lost 6 bases, J lost 0 bases, and 9 bases stayed unmatched. CDR1 is ENHRY and CDR2 is SYGVKD in the germline V gene. The CDR3 protein is CAIRIPGQGARSGNTIYF. The CDR3 DNA reads as TGTGCCATCAGGATTCCGGGACAGGGGGCTCGCTCTGGAAACACCATATATTTT.

V gene TRBV28 combines with J gene TRBJ1-3; 9 nucleotides agree with TRBD1. Looked up from germline, CDR1 is MDHEN and CDR2 is SYDVKM. The length of the CDR3 is 15 residues. V lost 5 bases, J lost 2 bases, and 4 bases stayed unmatched. This CDR3 reads CASSIYRGPGNTIYF. The CDR3, as DNA: TGTGCCAGCAGTATATACAGGGGGCCTGGAAACACCATATATTTT. Full variable domain (rest looked up from reference TRBV28 and TRBJ1-3): DVKVTQSSRYLVKRTGEKVFLECVQDMDHENMFWYRQDPGLGLRLIYFSYDVKMKEKGDIPEGYSVSREKKERFSLILESASTNQTSMYLCASSIYRGPGNTIYFGEGSWLTVV.

A remark on this clone: Germline and junction disagree at one end, which may indicate a read error. V usage is TRBV7-2 and J usage is TRBJ1-2; 11 positions agree with TRBD1. The CDR3 extends over 15 amino acids. Germline CDR1 SGHTA, CDR2 FQGNSA. CDR3 protein: CASSPRTGGVYGYIF. DNA for the CDR3: TGTGCCAGCAGCCCCAGGACAGGGGGCGTCTATGGCTACATCTTC.